This T cell receptor beta chain was recovered during a study of blood T cell repertoires in COVID-19. As processed by the authors: Quantification of nucleated cells was approximated via reference gene primer amplification. The data were produced by immunoSEQ multiplex PCR, yet TCRdb's version contains in-frame clones alone and is incomplete. The V and J calls and the clone size are those of that table, but D and trimming were determined from the DNA. The data hold 250,000 to 300,000 clones, with roughly 88% observed a single time. The CDR3 is 15 residues long. CDR1 SGHNT and CDR2 YYREEE come from the germline V gene (reference sequence). V lost 10 bases and J 0 bases, leaving 19 bases between the germline ends.

This chain uses TRBV5-4 with TRBJ1-1; D gene uncertain. Specimen: peripheral blood. This TCR came from a woman aged 65 to 85 with acute or convalescent COVID-19. The CDR3 here is CAGGREGLMNTEAFF. Here the CDR3 DNA reads TGTGCCGGAGGACGGGAGGGCCTTATGAACACTGAAGCTTTCTTT.